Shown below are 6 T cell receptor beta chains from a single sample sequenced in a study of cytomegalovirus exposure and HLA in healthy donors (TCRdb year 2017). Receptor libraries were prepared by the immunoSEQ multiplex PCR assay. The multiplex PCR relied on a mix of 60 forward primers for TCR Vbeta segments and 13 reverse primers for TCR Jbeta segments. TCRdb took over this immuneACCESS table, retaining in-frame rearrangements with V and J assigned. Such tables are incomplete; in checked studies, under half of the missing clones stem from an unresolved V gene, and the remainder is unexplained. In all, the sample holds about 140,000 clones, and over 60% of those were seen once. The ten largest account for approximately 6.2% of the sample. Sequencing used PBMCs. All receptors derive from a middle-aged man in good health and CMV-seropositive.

The CDR3 loop reads CSGREVRTGELFF. The CDR3 nucleotides are TGCAGCGGCAGGGAGGTTAGGACCGGGGAGCTGTTTTTT. V is TRBV29-1 and J is TRBJ2-2, with D maybe TRBD2 (6 bases). Trimming cost V 7 bases and J 5 bases, with 14 bases left between them. The CDR3 has 13 amino acids. The germline V gene encodes CDR1 SQVTM and CDR2 ANQGSEA.

In DNA form, the CDR3 reads TGTGCCAGCAGCCACCGACTAGCGGGAGAGACCCACGAGCAGTACTTC. Its translation: CASSHRLAGETHEQYF. The chain uses TRBV14 and TRBJ2-7; TRBD2 aligns across 12 bases. This CDR3 comprises 16 residues. CDR1 is SGHDN, CDR2 FVKESK, per germline. J lost 5 bases, V lost 3 bases, and 8 bases had no gene match.

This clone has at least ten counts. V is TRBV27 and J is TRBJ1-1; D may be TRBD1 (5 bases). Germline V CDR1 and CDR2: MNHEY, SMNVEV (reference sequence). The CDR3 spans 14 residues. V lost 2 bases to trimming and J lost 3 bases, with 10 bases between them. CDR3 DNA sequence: TGTGCCAGCAGTTTACAGGGTAGGTACACTGAAGCTTTCTTT. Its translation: CASSLQGRYTEAFF.

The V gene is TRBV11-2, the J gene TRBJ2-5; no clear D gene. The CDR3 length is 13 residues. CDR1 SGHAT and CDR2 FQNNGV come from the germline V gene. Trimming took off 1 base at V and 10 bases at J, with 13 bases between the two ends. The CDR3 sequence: CASSLAFTRIQYF. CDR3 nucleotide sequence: TGTGCCAGCAGCTTAGCGTTTACGAGGATCCAGTACTTC.

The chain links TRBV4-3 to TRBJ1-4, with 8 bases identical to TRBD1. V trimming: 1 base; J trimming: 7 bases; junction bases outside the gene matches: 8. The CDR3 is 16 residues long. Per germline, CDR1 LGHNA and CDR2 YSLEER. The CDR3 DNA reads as TGCGCCAGCAGCCAAGGGTCAGGGGGCAGGAGTGAAAAACTGTTTTTT. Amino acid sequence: CASSQGSGGRSEKLFF.

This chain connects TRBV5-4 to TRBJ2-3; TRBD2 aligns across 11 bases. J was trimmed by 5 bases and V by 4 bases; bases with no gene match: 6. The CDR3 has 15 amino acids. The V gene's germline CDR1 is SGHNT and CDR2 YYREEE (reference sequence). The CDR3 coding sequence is TGTGCCAGCAGCCCGACTAGCGGGACGGGAGATACGCAGTATTTT. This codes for CASSPTSGTGDTQYF.